A single sample gave rise to the 5 T cell receptor beta chains below, sequenced in a study of blood T cell repertoires in COVID-19. Measured with immunoSEQ multiplex PCR; TCRdb has only the in-frame clones, and not every one. The repertoire holds a few hundred thousand clones, with over 75% as singletons. The material sequenced was peripheral blood. Receptors were obtained from a human donor with COVID-19, enrolled during active disease. The donor label of this sample is uncertain.

Here the CDR3 reads CASIRTANTGELFF. The CDR3 DNA follows: TGTGCCAGTATTAGGACAGCGAACACCGGGGAGCTGTTTTTT. The V and J genes are TRBV19 and TRBJ2-2, with a weak D call TRBD1 (6 bases). The CDR3 runs 14 residues. Trimming took off 7 bases at V and 0 bases at J, with 9 bases between the two ends. Germline V CDR1 and CDR2: LNHDA, SQIVND (reference sequence).

The genes are TRBV7-2 and TRBJ1-4; tentative D call: TRBD1 (6 bases). Trimming left V 4 bases short and J 2 bases short, with 11 bases between. This CDR3 spans 15 amino acids. From germline, CDR1 is SGHTA and CDR2 FQGNSA. CDR3 DNA: TGTGCCAGCAGCTCAAGCACAGGGACTAATGAAAAACTGTTTTTT. The encoded protein is CASSSSTGTNEKLFF.

The chain links TRBV11-2 to TRBJ2-2; the match to TRBD2 covers 8 bases. The CDR3 covers 15 residues. Germline lookup yields CDR1 SGHAT and CDR2 FQNNGV. With V trimmed by 1 base and J by 5 bases, 3 bases remained unmatched. The CDR3 DNA sequence: TGTGCCAGCAGCTTAGCGGCGGGAGGTACCGGGGAGCTGTTTTTT. Protein sequence: CASSLAAGGTGELFF. The full variable domain, in which reference TRBV11-2 and TRBJ2-2 provide the parts outside the CDR3, is EAGVAQSPRYKIIEKRQSVAFWCNPISGHATLYWYQQILGQGPKLLIQFQNNGVVDDSQLPKDRFSAERLKGVDSTLKIQPAKLEDSAVYLCASSLAAGGTGELFFGEGSRLTVL.

This chain uses TRBV25-1 with TRBJ1-2; D may be TRBD1 (6 bases). The CDR3 is made up of 14 amino acids. The V end lost 1 base, the J end lost 2 bases, and 8 bases lay between the germline ends. From germline, CDR1 is MGHDK and CDR2 SYGVNS. DNA of the CDR3: TGTGCCAGCAGTGAATGGGGGGGCAACTATGGCTACACCTTC. Protein sequence: CASSEWGGNYGYTF.

This sequence joins TRBV11-2 and TRBJ2-3; 7 bases are a match to TRBD1. CDR1 is SGHAT, CDR2 FQNNGV, per germline. The ends lost 5 bases at V and 1 base at J; junction bases unmatched: 6. This CDR3 is 15 amino acids long. The CDR3 loop is CASSRQQGRTDTQYF. Here the CDR3 DNA reads TGTGCCAGCAGCCGCCAACAGGGGCGCACAGATACGCAGTATTTT.